These T cell receptor beta chains were read from a single sample in a study of blood T cell repertoires in COVID-19. Clones were read by immunoSEQ multiplex PCR, and TCRdb kept only the in-frame ones, dropping some. The sample includes roughly 150,000 clones, 65% to 85% of them seen just once. The sequencing sample was made of peripheral blood. These receptors were collected from a woman aged 70-85 years who had recovered from COVID-19. CDR3s leave out the opening cysteine and the closing phenylalanine or tryptophan. Fields, in order: J gene, clone size, V gene, CDR3 protein. Not all rows give a size; the values are once, few, many and, for expanded clones, a class.

>TRBJ1-4|NA|TRBV7-6
ASSPSPATNEKLF
>TRBJ2-3|once|TRBV6-5
ASSYSGGHDTDTQY
>TRBJ1-2|few|TRBV9
ASSRDNNYGYT
>TRBJ1-2|NA|TRBV28
ASSLGGPGQPGGYT
>TRBJ2-1|NA|TRBV5-6
ASSLGGLEFDEQF
>TRBJ2-1|once|TRBV7-3
ASSGLGGSYNEQF
>TRBJ1-4|NA|TRBV7-9
ASSGAGEKLF
>TRBJ2-7|NA|TRBV2
ASSGGGGRKYYEQY
>TRBJ1-1|NA|TRBV18
ASSPGTGDNTEAF
>TRBJ2-2|NA|TRBV10-3
AIGTANTGELF
>TRBJ1-2|NA|TRBV7-9
ASSLAGGANGYT
>TRBJ1-6|NA|TRBV7-6
ASSLWAGPNSPLH
>TRBJ2-7|NA|TRBV13
ASSPGPGDSYEQY
>TRBJ2-2|NA|TRBV7-3
ASSLVAGPNTGELF
>TRBJ2-7|NA|TRBV28
ASSLLASGRYEQY
>TRBJ2-3|NA|TRBV5-1
ASSPRVPRDTQY
>TRBJ2-1|NA|TRBV27
ATRLGRSYNEQF
>TRBJ2-1|NA|TRBV5-1
ASSPGGPSGHEQF
>TRBJ1-3|NA|TRBV4-3
ASSQDWGGAGNTIY
>TRBJ2-1|NA|TRBV28
ATKRSGGGNEQF
>TRBJ1-2|NA|TRBV28
ASTARGGYT
>TRBJ2-1|once|TRBV6-5
ASTRRSRNEQF
>TRBJ2-3|NA|TRBV11-2
ASSRGSTDTQY
>TRBJ2-1|NA|TRBV29-1
SVVRGTGYNEQF